This T cell receptor beta chain stems from a study of cytomegalovirus exposure and HLA in healthy donors (dated by TCRdb to 2017 to 2019). With regard to the full study: An earlier analysis of roughly 500 of the donors reported under 300 Gb of sequence data and roughly 120 million unique TCR beta sequences obtained from about 170 million T cells. An early release covering 550 to 700 HLA-typed donors comprised 300 to 350 gigabases of sequencing data and roughly 85 million unique TCR sequences. Of the 300 to 500 genotyped donors, 65% to 90% were placed in the genetic ancestry cluster associated with self-reported Caucasian donors. The study aimed to test whether cataloging public T cell receptors could reveal signatures of past pathogen exposure. The T cell repertoires of around 730 subjects were profiled by immunosequencing and related to cytomegalovirus serostatus. Along with the roughly 670-subject first cohort, a separate validation cohort of around 120 different subjects was used. To predict cytomegalovirus infection status, the study combined high-throughput TCR immunosequencing, statistical association of individual TCRs with disease status, and machine learning. A later analysis re-examined previously published TCR beta repertoires from just over 650 donors and added high-resolution HLA genotyping to investigate patterns of TCR occurrence. Rather than drawing on any new phenotypic data, the later analysis identified candidate immune exposures from TCR beta sequences and the way those sequences occurred across donors. In an earlier analysis of roughly 540 of the donors, high-throughput TCR beta sequencing was used to judge whether each TCR beta V gene segment behaved as functional or pseudogenic. Donor age, sex, ethnicity and CMV serostatus were compiled together with the repertoire data. A later genetic analysis used genome-wide SNP genotypes for about 65% of the roughly 670 donors, treating that subset as a discovery cohort. All discovery cohort repertoires had been generated on a single sequencing platform. HLA typing covered class I and class II loci at four-digit resolution. The number of typed donors differed by locus: about 629-630 for A, B, C, DRB1 and DQB1; 500 to 550 for DQA1; 606 for DPA1; and around 470 for DPB1. Roughly 5 DR-DQ haplotypes were treated as single units for association and clustering because of strong linkage in the cohort. Across 398 genotyped donors of the cohort, an average of 235,054 unique TCR beta nucleotide sequences per donor were sequenced, and around 20% of those sequences were non-productive.

Of note for this clone: Its antigen is still unknown. Per-nucleotide qualities are absent, and no much larger clonotype sits a single base away.

There are 14 amino acids in the CDR3, from cysteine to phenylalanine inclusive. CDR3 DNA only is kept here, 42 bases in frame from base 1. V is cut back by 4 bases and J by 5 bases, with 7 bases in the junction unmatched. CDR1 SGHRS and CDR2 YFSETQ were looked up in the germline V gene. The library was made by the immunoSEQ multiplex PCR assay. For the multiplex PCR, a mixture combining 60 forward primers for TCR Vbeta segments and 13 reverse primers for TCR Jbeta segments was used. A multiplex PCR assay on genomic DNA amplified the CDR3 region of rearranged TCR beta genes. Amplified TCR beta libraries were sequenced as 87-base-pair reads on the Illumina HiSeq System. Under the source paper's analysis protocol: Across the 670 or so repertoires, a later analysis counted some 80 million unique TCR beta chains, around 11 million of which were shared by at least two donors. A nearest-neighbor algorithm error-corrected the raw reads and collapsed the reads into unique sequences, merging closely related sequences to remove PCR and sequencing errors. CDR3 sequences were aligned to IMGT reference sequences to assign V, D and J gene segments. For a sequence to be retained, at least a six-nucleotide match to both a V gene segment and a J gene segment was required. Rearrangements were classified as productive when the CDR3 lacked stop codons and remained in frame with V and J, and all other rearrangements were classified as non-productive. CDR3 was defined according to IMGT convention as the region running from the second conserved V-encoded cysteine to the conserved J-encoded phenylalanine. In an earlier analysis of around 570 of the donors, sequences lacking an unambiguous match to a single V gene segment were excluded. In an earlier analysis of several hundred of the donors, V segments were called functional above 56.7% productive rearrangements and were called segregating when the between-donor standard deviation exceeded 5%. A statistical classification framework was developed to diagnose cytomegalovirus status using the catalog of TCR beta chain sequences. In a later analysis, TCR nucleotide sequences were compared against IMGT/GENE-DB human TR gene sequences so that V and J genes could be assigned. In a later analysis, CDR3 sequences and most-parsimonious VDJ recombination scenarios were assigned using the TCRdist pipeline. In a later analysis, each TCR beta chain was defined by its CDR3 amino acid sequence together with its V-gene family, and reads without a unique V-gene family were excluded. In a later analysis, 500 to 650 highly shared, low-generation-probability nucleotide sequences were removed to address suspected cross-contamination and a sequencing artifact. In a later analysis, a clonal expansion index was calculated for each public chain from normalized within-repertoire ranks of inferred template counts. Generation probabilities in a later analysis came from a VDJ recombination model fitted to out-of-frame rearrangements, and those results were checked against IGoR. In a later analysis, hypergeometric tests were used to score TCR-TCR, TCR-HLA and TCR-CMV co-occurrence, with a repertoire-size bias correction applied to TCR pairs. A later analysis estimated false discovery rates by permuting HLA or CMV assignments 20 times. In a later analysis, co-occurring TCRs were grouped with DBSCAN, and TCRdist sequence similarity was added when clustering was performed within HLA-allele-positive subsets. Co-occurrence clustering excluded repertoires with fewer than 30,000 or more than 120,000 public chains, plus five with anomalous nucleotide sharing. TCRdb limited this immuneACCESS table to in-frame rearrangements with V and J called. A share of clones is missing; checked studies link under half to unresolved V genes, and the rest is unexplained. The DNA was the basis for D and trimming; V, J and clone size are from that table. The sample data list more than 95,000 clones, and 60% to 80% of these were observed just once. Clones ranked in the top ten supply around 3.5% of the sample.

In total, fewer than 750 healthy bone marrow donors made up the cohort. All cohort members were sampled while nominally healthy, although unrecorded immune exposures were likely present. The donor tested CMV seronegative and was one of the 352 seronegative cohort members. Each donor provided a peripheral blood sample, and peripheral blood mononuclear cells were used for TCR beta sequencing. The Qiagen DNeasy Blood Extraction Kit was used to extract genomic DNA from the blood cell samples. Study-wide conclusions, independent of this receptor: A later analysis reported that several top co-occurrence clusters appeared linked to parvovirus B19, influenza, CMV and Epstein-Barr virus. In a later genetic analysis, fewer N-insertions in productive TCRs were reported among donors in an Asian-associated ancestry cluster than the approximately 670-donor mean. A later analysis associated about 17,000 TCR beta sequences with specific HLA alleles at a false discovery rate of 0.05. A further reported finding was that TCR beta sequences accurately predicted the HLA-A and HLA-B alleles for most subjects in the first cohort. Because HLA typing was missing for some donors at each locus, association tests included only the typed subset. In a later analysis, most CMV-associated TCR beta chains were found to appear HLA-restricted, with HLA associations seemingly driven largely by CMV exposure. The classifier was reported to diagnose cytomegalovirus status with high specificity and sensitivity in both the original and validation cohorts. Linkage disequilibrium might explain the correlated functional status among segregating V segments, but an unknown experimental factor could not be ruled out. Broadly in line with IMGT annotations, most TCR beta V segments showed up in productive rearrangements about 90% or about 30% of the time in an earlier analysis of 587 of the donors. Because counts were too low, seventeen rarely observed V segments, including chromosome 9 orphons, were left out of the earlier analysis of a few hundred of the donors. A later analysis found that HLA-associated TCR beta chains were more clonally expanded and had lower generation probabilities than equally common non-associated chains. This cohort had only TCR beta chains sequenced, and the lack of alpha or paired-chain data limited which features could be detected. According to the authors, the approach could potentially be generalized to other disease states and immunological phenotypes. A later analysis found that TCR association rates varied across HLA loci, with DRB1 alleles showing the most associated TCRs and HLA-C alleles the fewest. Across donors, most TCR sequences were observed very rarely, whereas some public TCRs were present in many individuals. Some IMGT-functional V segments, including TRBV6-2 and TRBV6-3, could not be distinguished by the 87-base-pair reads and were therefore excluded. The presence/absence analyses assumed that sequencing depth was roughly uniform across donors, and that assumption may not be true. The study listed approximately 150 TCR beta chains as associated with cytomegalovirus. A cluster of highly shared sequence variants was judged likely to be a technical artifact of the sequencing pipeline. In vitro tests confirmed that a few of the cytomegalovirus-associated TCR beta chains recognize cytomegalovirus antigens. Immune exposure information for the cohort was limited to CMV serostatus. An association between a missense DCLRE1C variant and V-gene and J-gene trimming of TCR beta chains was found in a later genetic analysis and replicated in an independent cohort. When HLA alleles, especially DR and DQ, strongly co-occurred, TCR associations were difficult to assign to individual alleles.

The sequence is built from TRBV5-1 and TRBJ2-5, with 8 bases in between that match TRBD1. The sample consisted of PBMCs. The source is a man aged 60 to 75 in good health and CMV-seronegative. CDR3 loop: CASSAQQGVETQYF. The DNA is TGCGCCAGCAGCGCCCAACAGGGGGTGGAGACCCAGTACTTC.